This is a list of T cell receptor beta chains from one sample in a study of blood T cell repertoires in COVID-19. TCRdb's copy holds only in-frame clones and misses some; the assay was immunoSEQ multiplex PCR. This sample has tens of thousands of clones; roughly 88% occur once, and the top ten carry approximately 34%. Sample: peripheral blood. All receptors derive from a woman aged 80 or over with active or convalescent COVID-19. Each CDR3 is given with its conserved first and last residue. The D gene is left open where the match is weak. Size is omitted from some rows. Given values are once, few, many or a class for expanded clones.

>TRBJ1-3|.|TRBV6-5|.
TGTGCCAGCAGCGCCCAAGGGGTCTCAGGAAACACCATATATTTT
CASSAQGVSGNTIYF
>TRBJ1-1|.|TRBV9|.
TGTGCCAGCAGCCACTCTACGAACACTGAAGCTTTCTTT
CASSHSTNTEAFF
>TRBJ2-3|.|TRBV6-5|.
TGTGCCAGCAGTTACTCGGGAGACGCCACAGATACGCAGTATTTT
CASSYSGDATDTQYF
>TRBJ1-3|.|TRBV25-1|.
TGTGCCAGCAGTGCATCAGGGCCTGGAAACACCATATATTTT
CASSASGPGNTIYF
>TRBJ2-3|TRBD2|TRBV7-9|once
TGTGCCAGCAGCTTAGCGCATTGGAGTAGCGGGGGGTCAGATACGCAGTATTTT
CASSLAHWSSGGSDTQYF
>TRBJ2-7|.|TRBV7-2|.
TGTGCCAGCAGCAAGGACAGAAGTCTCTACGAGCAGTACTTC
CASSKDRSLYEQYF
>TRBJ1-5|.|TRBV30|.
TGTGCCTGGGCAACAGGGAGTTTACAGCCCCAGCATTTT
CAWATGSLQPQHF
>TRBJ1-6|.|TRBV27|.
TGTGCCAGCAGACCCGGGATAGATAATTCACCCCTCCACTTT
CASRPGIDNSPLHF
>TRBJ2-1|.|TRBV28|.
TGTGCCATAACACAGGGGCCCGGGGGTGAGCAGTTCTTC
CAITQGPGGEQFF
>TRBJ1-1|.|TRBV19|few
TGTGCCACCAGGGTTTCTTCGGCTGAAGCTTTCTTT
CATRVSSAEAFF
>TRBJ1-3|.|TRBV29-1|.
TGCAGCGTTGAAGCAGGGACTGGAAACACCATATATTTT
CSVEAGTGNTIYF
>TRBJ2-1|TRBD2|TRBV11-3|.
TGTGCCAGCAGCCGGACTAGCGGGACGTATAATGAGCAGTTCTTC
CASSRTSGTYNEQFF
>TRBJ1-5|.|TRBV6-5|.
TGTGCCAGCAGTTACTCGACGGCGGCTCAGCCCCAGCATTTT
CASSYSTAAQPQHF
>TRBJ2-5|TRBD2|TRBV10-2|.
TGCGCCAGCAGTGATACTAGCGGGAGTTCCCAGTACTTC
CASSDTSGSSQYF
>TRBJ1-5|.|TRBV28|.
TGTGCCAGCAGTTCACACCCGACCGTCGGGAAGCCCCAGCATTTT
CASSSHPTVGKPQHF
>TRBJ2-1|TRBD1|TRBV5-1|.
TGCGCCAGCAGCTCCTCCGGGACAGCCAACAATGAGCAGTTCTTC
CASSSSGTANNEQFF
>TRBJ2-4|.|TRBV5-1|.
TGCGCCAGCAGCTTGGAGGGGCCAAATCGGTTAGGGGCTCAGTACTTC
CASSLEGPNRLGAQYF
>TRBJ2-3|.|TRBV4-1|once
TGCGCCAGCAGCCAAGTCCTAGGAGATACGCAGTATTTT
CASSQVLGDTQYF
>TRBJ2-7|TRBD1|TRBV9|.
TGTGCCAGCAGCGTAGGTCTGGGACAGGGGGCTAACGAGCAGTACTTC
CASSVGLGQGANEQYF
>TRBJ2-3|.|TRBV5-1|.
TGCGCCAGCAGCTTGGATCTGGCCGACTTAGTCACAGATACGCAGTATTTT
CASSLDLADLVTDTQYF
>TRBJ2-1|.|TRBV24-1|.
TGTGCCACCAGTGCTTTGGGGCAGTACAATGAGCAGTTCTTC
CATSALGQYNEQFF
>TRBJ2-3|TRBD2|TRBV7-9|.
TGTGCCAGCAGCCCGTTAGCGGGCCTCACAGATACGCAGTATTTT
CASSPLAGLTDTQYF
>TRBJ2-2|TRBD2|TRBV9|medium-sized
TGTGCCAGCAGCCCCGGGAGGGCCACGGGAACCGGGGAGCTGTTTTTT
CASSPGRATGTGELFF
>TRBJ1-3|.|TRBV10-3|.
TGTGCCATCAGTACGACAGGTGGAAACACCATATATTTT
CAISTTGGNTIYF
>TRBJ2-5|TRBD2|TRBV11-2|once
TGTGCCAGCAGCTCTAATCCGGGACTAGCGGGACTCGGGGAGACCCAGTACTTC
CASSSNPGLAGLGETQYF
>TRBJ2-7|TRBD1|TRBV11-3|.
TGTGCCAGCAGCTTAGAAGCTGGGACAGCCTACGAGCAGTACTTC
CASSLEAGTAYEQYF
>TRBJ2-5|TRBD2|TRBV27|.
TGTGCCAGCAGTACCTTCGGGGGGGGAGTGAAAGAGACCCAGTACTTC
CASSTFGGGVKETQYF
>TRBJ1-2|.|TRBV15|.
TGTGCCACCAGCAGTTCATCGACAGTCTTTCACTACACCTTC
CATSSSSTVFHYTF
>TRBJ2-3|TRBD2|TRBV10-1|.
TGCGCCAGCAGTGATTTAGCGGGAGGGCGAGATACGCAGTATTTT
CASSDLAGGRDTQYF
>TRBJ1-5|.|TRBV10-3|.
TGTGCCATCAGTGAGTCTAGACCCGGGGGGTATAGCAATCAGCCCCAGCATTTT
CAISESRPGGYSNQPQHF
>TRBJ2-5|.|TRBV19|.
TGTGCCAGTCGCCAAGCAGGGGAGACCCAGTACTTC
CASRQAGETQYF
>TRBJ1-2|TRBD1|TRBV19|.
TGTGCCACCAATCTGGGACAGGGCTATGGCTACACCTTC
CATNLGQGYGYTF
>TRBJ2-7|TRBD1|TRBV19|.
TGTGCCAGTAGTATAAATTTAGGGACAGGGGACAAGCAGTACTTC
CASSINLGTGDKQYF
>TRBJ1-3|.|TRBV7-9|few
TGTGCCAGCAGCTTAGGGGCAGGAAACACCATATATTTT
CASSLGAGNTIYF
>TRBJ1-2|.|TRBV19|.
TGTGCCAGTAAAGGGCAGGGACTTACCCTCACCCGAGGCTACACCTTC
CASKGQGLTLTRGYTF
>TRBJ1-4|.|TRBV10-3|.
TGTGCCATCAGTGATACCCGGACAGCTAATGAAAAACTGTTTTTT
CAISDTRTANEKLFF
>TRBJ2-5|TRBD1|TRBV4-1|.
TGCGCCAGCAGCCAAGATCTAAGGGGGCTACGGAAAGAGACCCAGTACTTC
CASSQDLRGLRKETQYF
>TRBJ2-6|.|TRBV5-1|.
TGCGCCAGCAGCTTGGCCGGTGGTGGCTCTGGGGCCAACGTCCTGACTTTC
CASSLAGGGSGANVLTF
>TRBJ2-3|TRBD1|TRBV6-2/TRBV6-3|.
TGTGCCAGCAGTACCGGACAGGACACAGATACGCAGTATTTT
CASSTGQDTDTQYF
>TRBJ1-1|TRBD1|TRBV5-1|.
TGCGCCAGCAGCTTTTATCAGGGGGCGAACACTGAAGCTTTCTTT
CASSFYQGANTEAFF
>TRBJ1-6|TRBD1|TRBV2|.
TGTGCCAGCAGTCCGGGACAGCCAAATTCACCCCTCCACTTT
CASSPGQPNSPLHF
>TRBJ1-1|TRBD1|TRBV6-4|.
TGTGCCAGCAGGAAGGACAGGGGGTTTGACACTGAAGCTTTCTTT
CASRKDRGFDTEAFF
>TRBJ1-3|.|TRBV9|once
TGTGCCAGCAGCGTAGGCCAGAGAGGTGAGGGAAACACCATATATTTT
CASSVGQRGEGNTIYF